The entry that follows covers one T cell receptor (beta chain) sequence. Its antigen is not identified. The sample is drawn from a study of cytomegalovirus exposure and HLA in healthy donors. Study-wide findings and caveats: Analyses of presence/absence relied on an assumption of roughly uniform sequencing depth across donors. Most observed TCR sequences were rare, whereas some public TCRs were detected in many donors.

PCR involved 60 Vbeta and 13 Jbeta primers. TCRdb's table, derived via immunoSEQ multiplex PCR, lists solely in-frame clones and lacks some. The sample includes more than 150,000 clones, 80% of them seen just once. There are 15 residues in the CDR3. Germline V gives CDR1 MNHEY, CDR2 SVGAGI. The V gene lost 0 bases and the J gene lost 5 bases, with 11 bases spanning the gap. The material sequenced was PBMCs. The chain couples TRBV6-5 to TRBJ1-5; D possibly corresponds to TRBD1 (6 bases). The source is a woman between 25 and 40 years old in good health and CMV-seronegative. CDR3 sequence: CASSYSGRGDQPQHF. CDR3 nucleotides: TGTGCCAGCAGTTACTCGGGCAGGGGAGATCAGCCCCAGCATTTT.